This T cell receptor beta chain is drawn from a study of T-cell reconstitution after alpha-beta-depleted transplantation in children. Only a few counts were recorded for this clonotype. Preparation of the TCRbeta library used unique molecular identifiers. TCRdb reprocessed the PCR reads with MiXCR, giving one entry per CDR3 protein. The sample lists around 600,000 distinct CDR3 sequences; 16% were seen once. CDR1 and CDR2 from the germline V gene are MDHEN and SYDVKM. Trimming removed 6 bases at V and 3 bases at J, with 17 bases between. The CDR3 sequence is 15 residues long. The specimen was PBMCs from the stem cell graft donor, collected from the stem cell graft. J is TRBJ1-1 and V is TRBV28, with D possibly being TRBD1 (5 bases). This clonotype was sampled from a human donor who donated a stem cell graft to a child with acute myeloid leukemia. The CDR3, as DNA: TGTGCCAGCAGCGTGGGGGGTATGGGGGACACTGAAGCTTTCTTT. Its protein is CASSVGGMGDTEAFF.